These 13 T cell receptor beta chains came from one sample sequenced in a study of Ad26.COV2.S vaccination and SARS-CoV-2 variants. Treatment specified: roughly 18 received Ad26.COV2.S at low or high dose, single or two shots; roughly five received placebo; per-sample allocation not given. Sampling took place 63 days after the first vaccine or placebo injection. Clones were sequenced by immunoSEQ multiplex PCR, and TCRdb holds only the in-frame ones, with some missing. The sample has around 340,000 clones, around 89% seen once; the top ten hold 5%. The specimen comprised peripheral blood, sampled in a trial of Ad26.COV2.S vaccine versus placebo. The receptors were gathered from a person between 18 and 59 years old who received the Ad26.COV2.S COVID-19 vaccine or a placebo.

This clone was picked up one time. The gene calls are TRBV9 and TRBJ1-2; D unresolved. Trimming shortened V by 3 bases and J by 1 base, and 13 bases separated the two germline ends. Germline V gene sequence: CDR1 SGDLS, CDR2 YYNGEE. CDR3 size: 15 residues. As DNA, the CDR3 is TGTGCCAGCAGCGCAAGCCCTACACTTAACTATGGCTACACCTTC. Its translation is CASSASPTLNYGYTF.

The chain couples TRBV28 to TRBJ2-5; TRBD1 is a possible D gene (6 bases). Germline CDR1 and CDR2: MDHEN and SYDVKM. The ends were cut back, 3 bases at V and 2 bases at J, with 13 bases in the middle. This CDR3 has 15 amino acids. This CDR3 is CASSLAGQYQETQYF. The CDR3 region has the DNA TGTGCCAGCAGTTTGGCAGGACAGTATCAAGAGACCCAGTACTTC.

This clone showed up just once. Within the sample, other DNA sequences also encode this same CDR3. The V and J genes are TRBV14 and TRBJ1-1, with D hard to call. The CDR3 has 14 amino acids. Germline V gives CDR1 SGHDN, CDR2 FVKESK. The V gene lost 0 bases and the J gene lost 0 bases, with 5 bases spanning the gap. In DNA, the CDR3 is TGTGCCAGCAGCCAAGAGGGGATGAACACTGAAGCTTTCTTT. Amino acid sequence: CASSQEGMNTEAFF. The full variable domain, in which reference TRBV14 and TRBJ1-1 provide the parts outside the CDR3, is EAGVTQFPSHSVIEKGQTVTLRCDPISGHDNLYWYRRVMGKEIKFLLHFVKESKQDESGMPNNRFLAERTGGTYSTLKVQPAELEDSGVYFCASSQEGMNTEAFFGQGTRLTVV.

The chain carries TRBV15 and TRBJ2-7; TRBD1 matches 8 bases. This CDR3 comprises 16 residues. CDR1 and CDR2 from the germline V gene are LNHNV and YYDKDF (reference sequence). V trimming: 3 bases; J trimming: 2 bases; junction bases outside the gene matches: 9. The CDR3 DNA follows: TGTGCCACCAGCAGGGACCGAGACAGGGGACCCTACGAGCAGTACTTC. It specifies CATSRDRDRGPYEQYF.

The chain couples TRBV9 to TRBJ2-1, with D hard to call. V shed 7 bases and J shed 5 bases, with 7 bases lying between them. Germline lookup yields CDR1 SGDLS and CDR2 YYNGEE. This CDR3 comprises 11 residues. CDR3 nucleotides: TGTGCCAGCGGATCGCACAATGAGCAGTTCTTC. Its protein product is CASGSHNEQFF.

This sequence joins TRBV5-1 and TRBJ2-5; 9 bases map to TRBD1. Unmatched junction bases numbered 6, after V lost 4 bases and J lost 5 bases. Germline V gives CDR1 SGHRS, CDR2 YFSETQ. CDR3 length equals 14 residues. Written as DNA, the CDR3 is TGCGCCAGCAGCGGACAGGGGTTGAGGGAGACCCAGTACTTC. Amino acids: CASSGQGLRETQYF.

V gene TRBV4-3 combines with J gene TRBJ2-7; the D gene is possibly TRBD2 (6 bases). This CDR3 contains 16 residues. V was pared by 1 base and J by 5 bases, with 18 bases between. The germline V gene has CDR1 LGHNA and CDR2 YSLEER. CDR3 sequence reads: CASSQGWGVGVHEQYF. In nucleotides, the CDR3 is TGCGCCAGCAGCCAAGGATGGGGGGTGGGTGTCCACGAGCAGTACTTC.

Ten or more counts support this clone. The rearrangement uses TRBV2 and TRBJ1-2, with a weak D call TRBD1 (6 bases). CDR1 and CDR2 (germline): SNHLY, FYNNEI. The length of the CDR3 is 13 residues. V was cut by 6 bases and J by 2 bases, with 10 bases left in between. CDR3 nucleotides: TGTGCCAGCAGCCTGACAGGCAACTATGGCTACACCTTC. Its protein product is CASSLTGNYGYTF.

This clone was detected a few times. V usage is TRBV6-5 and J usage is TRBJ1-2, with TRBD1 matching 7 bases. The J segment lost 4 bases and the V segment lost 6 bases, leaving 5 bases of the junction unmatched. Per germline, CDR1 MNHEY and CDR2 SVGAGI. This CDR3 is built from 13 residues. Written as DNA, the CDR3 is TGTGCCAGCAGGGGACAGAGTCTCTATGGCTACACCTTC. Protein sequence: CASRGQSLYGYTF.

The chain employs TRBV19 and TRBJ1-4, with TRBD1 matching over 9 bases. The CDR3 is 21 amino acids. Germline CDR1 is LNHDA and CDR2 is SQIVND (reference sequence). The ends lost 3 bases at V and 8 bases at J; junction bases unmatched: 25. This CDR3 reads CASSISYRDRDTTDHREKLFF. DNA for the CDR3: TGTGCCAGTAGTATCTCCTACCGGGACAGGGATACCACGGACCACCGGGAAAAACTGTTTTTT. The whole variable domain, remainder taken from reference TRBV19 and TRBJ1-4, is DGGITQSPKYLFRKEGQNVTLSCEQNLNHDAMYWYRQDPGQGLRLIYYSQIVNDFQKGDIAEGYSVSREKKESFPLTVTSAQKNPTAFYLCASSISYRDRDTTDHREKLFFGSGTQLSVL.

This chain connects TRBV9 to TRBJ1-6; D remains ambiguous. V lost 0 bases and J lost 9, with 10 bases in between. Germline V CDR1 and CDR2: SGDLS, YYNGEE. The CDR3 consists of 14 residues. The CDR3 nucleotides read TGTGCCAGCAGCGTAGGGATGGGTACTTCACCCCTCCACTTT. Residues: CASSVGMGTSPLHF.

V is TRBV19 and J is TRBJ1-5; D perhaps matches TRBD1 (5 bases). CDR3 length: 13 amino acids. CDR1 is LNHDA and CDR2 is SQIVND in the germline V gene (reference sequence). Trimming took 7 bases from V and 7 from J, leaving 14 bases between them. CDR3 region: CASNQGRYQPQHF. CDR3 DNA: TGTGCCAGTAACCAGGGACGGTACCAGCCCCAGCATTTT.

The J gene is TRBJ1-1, the V gene TRBV2; D is undetermined. Germline V gene sequence: CDR1 SNHLY, CDR2 FYNNEI. The CDR3 contains 12 residues. V lost 4 bases, J lost 0 bases, and 3 bases lay in between. The CDR3 DNA sequence: TGTGCCAGCAGTGTCATGAACACTGAAGCTTTCTTT. This codes for CASSVMNTEAFF.